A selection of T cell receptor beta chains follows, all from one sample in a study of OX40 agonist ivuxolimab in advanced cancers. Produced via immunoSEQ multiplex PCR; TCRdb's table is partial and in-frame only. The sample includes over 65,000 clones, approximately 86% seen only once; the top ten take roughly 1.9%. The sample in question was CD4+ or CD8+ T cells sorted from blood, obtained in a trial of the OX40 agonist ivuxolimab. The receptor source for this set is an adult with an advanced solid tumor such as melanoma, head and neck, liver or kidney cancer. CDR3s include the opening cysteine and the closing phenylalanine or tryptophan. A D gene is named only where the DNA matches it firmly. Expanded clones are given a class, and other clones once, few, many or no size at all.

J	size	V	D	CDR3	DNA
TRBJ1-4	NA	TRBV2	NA	CASSPTGNEKLFF	TGTGCCAGCAGTCCCACAGGGAATGAAAAACTGTTTTTT
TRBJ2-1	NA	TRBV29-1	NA	CSVDDNYNEQFF	TGCAGCGTTGATGACAACTACAATGAGCAGTTCTTC
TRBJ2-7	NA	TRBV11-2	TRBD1	CASSLSRGTGGYEQYF	TGTGCCAGCAGCTTAAGTCGGGGGACAGGAGGGTACGAGCAGTACTTC
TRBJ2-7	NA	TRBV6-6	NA	CASSYRVTLVEQYF	TGTGCCAGCAGTTACAGGGTGACACTAGTAGAGCAGTACTTC
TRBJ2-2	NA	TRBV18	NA	CASSPIVAGSTGELFF	TGTGCCAGCTCACCGATAGTCGCGGGGAGCACCGGGGAGCTGTTTTTT
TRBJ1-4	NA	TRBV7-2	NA	CASSYGVTNEKLFF	TGTGCCAGCAGCTACGGGGTCACTAATGAAAAACTGTTTTTT
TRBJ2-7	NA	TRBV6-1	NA	CASKAGRSYEQYF	TGTGCCAGCAAGGCCGGCCGATCCTACGAGCAGTACTTC
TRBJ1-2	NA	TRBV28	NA	CASSSYVRGEGYTF	TGTGCCAGCAGTTCCTATGTCCGGGGGGAAGGCTACACCTTC
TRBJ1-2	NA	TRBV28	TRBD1	CASSTRQGVTF	TGTGCCAGCAGTACCCGACAGGGGGTCACCTTC
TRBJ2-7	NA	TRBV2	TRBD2	CASSMGLAGTRQYF	TGTGCCAGCAGTATGGGACTAGCGGGAACGCGGCAGTACTTC
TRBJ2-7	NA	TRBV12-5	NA	CASGYKLEQYF	TGTGCTAGTGGTTATAAATTGGAGCAGTACTTC
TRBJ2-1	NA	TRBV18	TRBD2	CASSPSAGGPNEQFF	TGTGCCAGCTCACCAAGCGCGGGGGGGCCAAATGAGCAGTTCTTC
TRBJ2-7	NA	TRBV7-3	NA	CASSLMLQGEQYF	TGTGCCAGCAGCTTAATGCTACAGGGCGAGCAGTACTTC
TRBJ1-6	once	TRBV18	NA	CASSPWTANNSPLHF	TGTGCCAGCTCACCATGGACCGCCAATAATTCACCCCTCCACTTT
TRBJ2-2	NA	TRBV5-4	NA	CASSFGGVMDTGELFF	TGTGCCAGCAGCTTTGGCGGGGTGATGGACACCGGGGAGCTGTTTTTT
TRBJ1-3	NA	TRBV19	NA	CASSIDLSGNTIYF	TGTGCCAGTAGTATCGACTTATCTGGAAACACCATATATTTT
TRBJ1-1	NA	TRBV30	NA	CAWIKDGNTEAFF	TGTGCCTGGATAAAGGACGGAAACACTGAAGCTTTCTTT
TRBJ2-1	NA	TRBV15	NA	CATSRGRTEDNEQFF	TGTGCCACCAGCAGAGGTAGGACAGAGGACAATGAGCAGTTCTTC
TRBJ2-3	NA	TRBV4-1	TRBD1	CASSQPGTGGGRSTDTQYF	TGCGCCAGCAGCCAACCTGGGACAGGGGGGGGGCGGAGCACAGATACGCAGTATTTT
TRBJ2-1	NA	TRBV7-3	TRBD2	CASSPRLAGGPGGNEQFF	TGTGCCAGCAGCCCCCGACTAGCGGGGGGGCCAGGAGGCAATGAGCAGTTCTTC
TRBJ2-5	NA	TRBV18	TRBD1	CASSPGTAKETQYF	TGTGCCAGCTCCCCCGGGACAGCGAAAGAGACCCAGTACTTC
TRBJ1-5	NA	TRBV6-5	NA	CASSYRGQNNQPQHF	TGTGCCAGCAGTTACAGAGGACAGAACAATCAGCCCCAGCATTTT
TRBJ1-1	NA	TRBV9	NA	CASSDDRGRTEAFF	TGTGCCAGCAGCGACGATAGGGGTCGGACTGAAGCTTTCTTT
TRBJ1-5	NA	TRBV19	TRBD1	CASSPGTGLPGPQHF	TGTGCCAGTAGTCCCGGGACAGGGCTCCCAGGGCCCCAGCATTTT
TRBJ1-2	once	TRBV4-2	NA	CASSRPRDNGYTF	TGTGCCAGCAGCCGGCCCCGGGACAATGGCTACACCTTC
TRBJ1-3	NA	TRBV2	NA	CASSVEGSRNTIYF	TGTGCCAGCAGTGTAGAGGGTTCACGAAACACCATATATTTT
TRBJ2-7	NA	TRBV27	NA	CASSLNRASILSYEQYF	TGTGCCAGCAGTTTAAACAGGGCTTCCATACTATCCTACGAGCAGTACTTC
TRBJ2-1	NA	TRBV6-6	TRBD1	CASSSGTGQGNEQFF	TGTGCCAGCAGTTCCGGGACGGGACAGGGCAATGAGCAGTTCTTC
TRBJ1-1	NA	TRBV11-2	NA	CASSLVSEAFF	TGTGCCAGCAGCTTAGTCAGTGAAGCTTTCTTT
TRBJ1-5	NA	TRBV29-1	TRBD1	CSVRQGGHQPQHF	TGCAGCGTCCGACAGGGTGGGCATCAGCCCCAGCATTTT
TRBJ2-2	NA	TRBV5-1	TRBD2	CASSRGLAGGPSTGELFF	TGCGCCAGCAGCCGGGGACTAGCGGGGGGGCCGAGCACCGGGGAGCTGTTTTTT
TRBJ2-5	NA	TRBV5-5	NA	CASILKGLFGETQYF	TGTGCCAGCATCCTTAAAGGCCTTTTTGGCGAGACCCAGTACTTC
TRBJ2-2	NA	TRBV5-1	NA	CASSLRGRAGELFF	TGCGCCAGCAGCTTGCGGGGACGAGCCGGGGAGCTGTTTTTT
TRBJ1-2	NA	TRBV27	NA	CASRTQLVGGTSGYTF	TGTGCCAGCAGAACCCAACTTGTGGGGGGGACGAGTGGCTACACCTTC
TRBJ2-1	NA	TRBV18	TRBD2	CASSPGLAGGNEQFF	TGTGCCAGCTCACCGGGACTAGCGGGGGGGAATGAGCAGTTCTTC
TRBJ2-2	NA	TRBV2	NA	CASSATVTGELFF	TGTGCCAGCAGCGCGACAGTTACCGGGGAGCTGTTTTTT
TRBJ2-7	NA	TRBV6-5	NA	CASSYSRTSLEQYF	TGTGCCAGCAGTTACTCGAGGACGTCCCTCGAGCAGTACTTC
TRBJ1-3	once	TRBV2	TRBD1	CASRGRQGGGNTIYF	TGTGCCAGCAGGGGCCGACAGGGGGGCGGAAACACCATATATTTT
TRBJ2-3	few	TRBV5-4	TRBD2	CASSLDGSGGAVDTQYF	TGTGCCAGCAGCTTGGATGGTAGCGGGGGGGCAGTAGATACGCAGTATTTT
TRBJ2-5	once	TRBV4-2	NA	CASSQEKMYQETQYF	TGTGCCAGCAGCCAAGAAAAAATGTACCAAGAGACCCAGTACTTC
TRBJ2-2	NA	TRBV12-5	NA	CASGFSRGGNGELFF	TGTGCTAGTGGTTTCTCGAGGGGGGGCAACGGGGAGCTGTTTTTT
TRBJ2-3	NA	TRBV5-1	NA	CASSLGGRDTQYF	TGCGCCAGCAGCCTGGGGGGCCGAGATACGCAGTATTTT
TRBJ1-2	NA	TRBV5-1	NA	CASSLKGDRGYTF	TGCGCCAGCAGCTTAAAGGGGGATAGAGGCTACACCTTC
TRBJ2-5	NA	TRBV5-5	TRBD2	CASSPPGLAGGKETQYF	TGTGCCAGCAGCCCGCCGGGACTAGCGGGGGGAAAAGAGACCCAGTACTTC
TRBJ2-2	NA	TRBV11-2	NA	CASSSLGVDTGELFF	TGTGCCAGCAGCTCCCTAGGTGTAGACACCGGGGAGCTGTTTTTT
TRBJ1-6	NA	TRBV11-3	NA	CASSLTGGSDSYNSPLHF	TGTGCCAGCAGCTTAACAGGCGGAAGTGACTCCTATAATTCACCCCTCCACTTT
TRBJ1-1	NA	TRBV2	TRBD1	CAGRGTGGEASEAFF	TGTGCCGGCAGGGGTACAGGGGGCGAAGCTTCTGAAGCTTTCTTT
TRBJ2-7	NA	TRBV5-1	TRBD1	CASSPPRTGTEQYF	TGCGCCAGCAGCCCGCCCCGGACAGGGACCGAGCAGTACTTC
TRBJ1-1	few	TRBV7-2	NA	CASSLGVWTEAFF	TGTGCCAGCAGCTTAGGGGTCTGGACTGAAGCTTTCTTT
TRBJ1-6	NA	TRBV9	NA	CASSVGTAPGGTVDSPLHF	TGTGCCAGCAGCGTAGGGACAGCGCCCGGGGGGACGGTTGATTCACCCCTCCACTTT
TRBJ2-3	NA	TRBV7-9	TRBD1	CASSFGVTQGIGTDTQYF	TGTGCCAGCAGCTTTGGGGTGACACAGGGGATCGGCACAGATACGCAGTATTTT
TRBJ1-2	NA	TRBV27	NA	CASSPTTWSGSGYTF	TGTGCCAGCAGTCCCACGACGTGGAGCGGAAGTGGCTACACCTTC
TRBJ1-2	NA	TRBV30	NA	CAWGTGALRGTF	NA
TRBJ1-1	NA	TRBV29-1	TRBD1	CSVEADREDTEAFF	TGCAGCGTTGAAGCAGACAGGGAAGACACTGAAGCTTTCTTT